The next 5 T cell receptor beta chains were all read from a single sample in a study of blood T cell repertoires in COVID-19. Profiled with immunoSEQ multiplex PCR; TCRdb holds only in-frame clones, not every one. The sample contains about 310,000 clones, 75% to 90% of which appear only once. Sequenced sample: PBMCs or T cells enriched from blood (not recorded which). The receptor source for this set is a woman aged 40 to 50 who had recovered from COVID-19.

This chain uses TRBV25-1 with TRBJ1-6, with a possible D match to TRBD1 (6 bases). Trimming stripped 3 bases from V and 9 bases from J, with 18 bases between. This CDR3 has 16 amino acids. Germline V lookup: CDR1 MGHDK, CDR2 SYGVNS. The CDR3 region has the DNA TGTGCCAGCAGTGACCCCGGGGGGGGCGAGGTTTCACCCCTCCACTTT. Translation gives CASSDPGGGEVSPLHF.

A note on this clone: Other DNA sequences in this sample translate to the same CDR3. The genes are TRBV7-2 and TRBJ2-3, with 8 bases aligning to TRBD1. From germline, CDR1 is SGHTA and CDR2 FQGNSA. V trimming: 4 bases; J trimming: 1 base; junction bases outside the gene matches: 4. The CDR3 sequence is 15 residues long. CDR3 in amino acids: CASSSDRGRTDTQYF. CDR3 DNA sequence: TGTGCCAGCAGCTCAGACAGGGGTCGCACAGATACGCAGTATTTT.

V is TRBV10-3 and J is TRBJ2-3; tentatively, D is TRBD2 (6 bases). Germline CDR1 is ENHRY and CDR2 is SYGVKD. V gave up 6 bases and J gave up 2 bases, with 15 bases separating them. This CDR3 has 15 amino acids. The CDR3 DNA follows: TGTGCCATCAGGAGTAGCGGTGGGCTCACAGATACGCAGTATTTT. This encodes CAIRSSGGLTDTQYF.

The V and J genes are TRBV10-1 and TRBJ1-3; D is uncertain. V dropped 2 bases and J dropped 0 bases, with 8 bases sitting between them. Germline V gene data show CDR1 as WNHNN and CDR2 as SYGVQD (reference sequence). The CDR3 is 15 residues long. The CDR3 DNA follows: TGCGCCAGCAGTGAGATCCCGAGCTCTGGAAACACCATATATTTT. Residues: CASSEIPSSGNTIYF.

V usage is TRBV9 and J usage is TRBJ2-5, with TRBD2 identical over 12 bases. The CDR3 contains 19 residues. Germline trimming cut 0 bases from V and 2 bases from J; bases unmatched to any gene: 11. Germline V gene sequence: CDR1 SGDLS, CDR2 YYNGEE. The CDR3 region has the DNA TGTGCCAGCAGCGTAGCTAGCGGGAGGGCCGGCATAATTCAAGAGACCCAGTACTTC. Translating gives CASSVASGRAGIIQETQYF.